Included here is one T cell receptor beta chain sequence, with context. Its binding antigen is unknown. Per-base qualities were not stored, and no clone one base away is much larger. The source of the sample is a study of CD8+CD57+ T cells in acquired aplastic anemia (dated by TCRdb to 2017 to 2018). With respect to the entire study: DNA extracted from sorted CD4+ and CD8+ cells had a mean of 3.2 ug, with a range of roughly 0.19 to 27.4 ug. A CD8+CD57+ expansion meant a frequency higher than the mean frequency seen in healthy subjects. Points the paper makes about the study in general: Patients and healthy controls showed no significant difference in CD8+ Simpson's diversity (P=0.060). Around 30 CD8+ CDR3 sequences were found to be shared between patients and controls, but these sequences appeared to be highly expressed in patients and within the immunodominant clones of the patients.

The CDR3 contains 14 residues, cysteine and phenylalanine counted. The retained sequence is limited to the CDR3, 42 bases, with the frame set at the first base. The germline V gene provides CDR1 MGHDK and CDR2 SYGVNS. Relative to germline, V is 3 bases shorter and J is 5 bases shorter, with 12 bases between their ends. Genomic DNA served as template for TCR beta VDJ combination and CDR3 sequence profiling. An Illumina HiSeq 2000 was used for TCR repertoire sequencing. The original methods were these. TRBV/TRBJ rearrangement plots, CDR3 size and DJ length profiles, and Simpson's diversity index were used to assess repertoires. Whichever DNA sequence was most abundant in the deep sequencing data was defined as the immunodominant clone. CDR3 amino acid sequences were checked for sharing between subjects and were compared against published repertoires and the VDJdb database. Using fastp at Q25 and MiXCR, TCRdb reprocessed the public reads and kept productive beta chains. One record per CDR3 amino acid sequence lists the most common genes and DNA. Here the V and J calls rest on TCRdb's processing, not on the authors' analysis. The sample has roughly 240,000 distinct CDR3 sequences on record, more than 40% of them singletons. Over 7.5% of the sample belongs to the ten largest clones.

Flow cytometry had shown CD8+CD57+ cell expansion in the patients selected for sequencing. Every patient had severe acquired aplastic anemia, diagnosed using the International Study of Aplastic Anemia and Agranulocytosis and Camitta criteria. Patients had received no therapy at the time of blood sampling. TCR repertoires of sorted CD4+ and CD8+ blood T cells from severe aplastic anemia patients and healthy subjects were deep-sequenced in the study. Patients were enrolled in the USA under clinicaltrials.gov protocols 00001620, 01623167, 00001397, 00071045, 00081523 and 00961064. Ficoll-Paque density gradient centrifugation was used to isolate peripheral blood mononuclear cells. CD4+ and CD8+ T cells were sorted by FACS or magnetic beads before DNA extraction.

Sequenced: sorted CD4+, CD8+, or CD8+CD57+ T cells (not recorded which) from PBMCs. The chain links TRBV25-1 with TRBJ2-3; a tentative D call is TRBD2 (6 bases match). This receptor was identified in a human donor with aplastic anemia. The CDR3: CASSDPGVVDTQYF. The DNA sequence is as follows: TGTGCCAGCAGTGACCCGGGAGTTGTAGATACGCAGTATTTT.